Listed below are T cell receptor beta chains from one sample, sequenced in a study of blood T cell repertoires in COVID-19. Data came from immunoSEQ multiplex PCR; TCRdb stores just in-frame clones and leaves some out. The table has 250,000 or so clones, about nine tenths seen once; the top ten hold less than 1.6%. Sequenced material: peripheral blood. These receptors all come from a middle-aged woman who had recovered from COVID-19. The CDR3 runs from the conserved cysteine through the conserved F or W. Each record gives: V gene, CDR3 protein.

V gene: TRBV28
CDR3 protein: CASSLSPGLGASTDTQYF

V gene: TRBV10-2
CDR3 protein: CASSERGIYEQYF

V gene: TRBV12-5
CDR3 protein: CASGFNMNTEAFF

V gene: TRBV5-4
CDR3 protein: CASSSRDRGLNTEAFF

V gene: TRBV18
CDR3 protein: CASSPRPFQGANGNTIYF

V gene: TRBV13
CDR3 protein: CASSRGFGGYTF

V gene: TRBV6-5
CDR3 protein: CASSWDRRITEAFF

V gene: TRBV6-5
CDR3 protein: CASSSTADSPGGYTF

V gene: TRBV5-4
CDR3 protein: CASSLDRNTEAFF

V gene: TRBV7-2
CDR3 protein: CASSWGTPTGRDEQYF

V gene: TRBV15
CDR3 protein: CATSRDGYSHNYGYTF

V gene: TRBV11-2
CDR3 protein: CASSPLRGGAKNIQYF

V gene: TRBV7-9
CDR3 protein: CASSAVASGGDWADTQYF

V gene: TRBV5-7
CDR3 protein: CASSSGGGTKTQYF

V gene: TRBV30
CDR3 protein: CAWSALQETQYF

V gene: TRBV7-2
CDR3 protein: CASSLVGSAAYNEQFF

V gene: TRBV30
CDR3 protein: CACGWCGGSKESTEAFF

V gene: TRBV7-9
CDR3 protein: CASSLVIGFEAEQYF

V gene: TRBV7-2
CDR3 protein: CASSPRTGAGNTIYF

V gene: TRBV19
CDR3 protein: CASGRIQGAPLGYTF

V gene: TRBV27
CDR3 protein: CASSPRGGFYEQYF

V gene: TRBV4-3
CDR3 protein: CASSQTTSTQDTQYF

V gene: TRBV5-6
CDR3 protein: CASSPPTGPSYEQYF

V gene: TRBV10-1
CDR3 protein: CASSANPGQGNEQFF

V gene: TRBV13
CDR3 protein: CASSLAGWVTQYF

V gene: TRBV11-2
CDR3 protein: CASSPGFSITNYGYTF

V gene: TRBV18
CDR3 protein: CASSRISTAYNYGYTF

V gene: TRBV12-3/TRBV12-4
CDR3 protein: CATPWGGGNTIYF

V gene: TRBV7-3
CDR3 protein: CASSPRAGGANGYTF

V gene: TRBV18
CDR3 protein: CASSGQYNEQFF

V gene: TRBV20-1
CDR3 protein: CSASGGGALNQPQHF

V gene: TRBV9
CDR3 protein: CASSGGTSGGAWETQYF

V gene: TRBV5-6
CDR3 protein: CASSSAGPSSYNSPLHF

V gene: TRBV14
CDR3 protein: CASSHNAGRVNNEQFF

V gene: TRBV6-5
CDR3 protein: CASMGQIVSNQPQHF

V gene: TRBV9
CDR3 protein: CASSVGLRYREKLFF

V gene: TRBV7-2
CDR3 protein: CASSAGLGSEQYF

V gene: TRBV5-1
CDR3 protein: CASSRDRVQETQYF

V gene: TRBV27
CDR3 protein: CASSLSLRSNQPQHF

V gene: TRBV5-6
CDR3 protein: CASTKFNRGGYGYTF

V gene: TRBV5-1
CDR3 protein: CASSFGPGNEQFF

V gene: TRBV19
CDR3 protein: CASSISGMNTEAFF

V gene: TRBV5-4
CDR3 protein: CASSPKRGPNTGELFF

V gene: TRBV5-4
CDR3 protein: CASSSGGTEETQYF

V gene: TRBV11-2
CDR3 protein: CASSPLQGGGYTF

V gene: TRBV6-5
CDR3 protein: CASSSAGLNYGYTF

V gene: TRBV3-1/TRBV3-2
CDR3 protein: CASSRGTGINYGYTF

V gene: TRBV7-8
CDR3 protein: CASTSVSTPDTQYF

V gene: TRBV24-1
CDR3 protein: CATSDADRGPADTQYF

V gene: TRBV10-3
CDR3 protein: CAISSLGLAGGPRYNEQFF

V gene: TRBV6-5
CDR3 protein: CASSLRGYEQFF

V gene: TRBV27
CDR3 protein: CASHPLGGIQETQYF

V gene: TRBV5-5
CDR3 protein: CASSLGDTGEAFF

V gene: TRBV7-2
CDR3 protein: CASSLAGTGGTQPQHF